The 2 T cell receptor delta chains listed next were all sequenced from one sample in a study of γδ T cells in repeated Plasmodium falciparum infection. Gammadelta T cells were flow-sorted from PBMC into Vgamma9/Vdelta2+ and Vdelta2-negative populations for bulk analysis. TCRdb re-analyzed the multiplex PCR reads via CATT. The sample contains roughly 93,000 delta-chain clones, roughly 1.4% of which appear only once. The material sequenced was gamma-delta T cells from blood. The receptor source for this set is a pool of human donors (malaria-infected and uninfected, not separated).

Comments on this clone: This likely traces to a read error, being one base from a far larger clone. Other DNA sequences in the same sample also yield this CDR3. The chain couples TRDV2 to TRDJ1; 9 bases line up with TRDD3. The J gene was not available in TCRdb and was assigned here by matching the DNA to germline segments. The CDR3 consists of 16 residues. Germline values: CDR1 GEAIGNYY, CDR2 EKD. For the CDR3, the DNA is TGTGCTTGTGACAAACTGGGGGACCCGTACACCGATAAACTCATCTTT. Residues: CACDKLGDPYTDKLIF.

This clone has a handful of counts. This DNA's translation differs at residue 4 from TCRdb's protein, which comes from a much larger clone; a read error is likely, and the protein shown is translated from the DNA. The gene calls are TRDV2 and TRDJ3, with TRDD3 as a possible D gene (5 bases). TCRdb offers no J gene call, so here the DNA was matched to germline to obtain one. The CDR3 loop spans 19 amino acids. Germline loops: CDR1 GEAIGNYY, CDR2 EKD. The CDR3 protein is CACGTGMLGGTWDTRQMFF. As DNA, the CDR3 is TGTGCCTGTGGCACCGGGATGCTCGGAGGGACCTGGGACACCCGACAGATGTTTTTC.